Below are 4 T cell receptor beta chains sequenced from a single sample in a study of metastatic and nonmetastatic thyroid tumors. No patient received treatment before thyroid surgery. TCRdb used MiXCR to call clones anew from the PCR reads. In the table there are around 26,000 clones, approximately 19% of which are singletons. Sequenced input: blood. The source is a male donor with papillary thyroid cancer or a benign thyroid nodule (not recorded which). Some clones in this sample may be carry-over from other donors' samples.

This clone is medium-sized (0.01 to 0.1%) by share. The V call is TRBV6-1, the J call TRBJ2-7, with D perhaps assigned TRBD1 or TRBD2 (8 bases each). From germline, CDR1 is MNHNS and CDR2 SASEGT. Trimming removed 8 bases from V and 2 bases from J, with 25 bases in between. The CDR3 totals 17 residues. The DNA for the CDR3 is TGTGCCAGCCGTTTCCAGGGGGCTAGCGGGTCCCCCTACGAGCAGTACTTC. Protein: CASRFQGASGSPYEQYF.

This clone qualifies as medium-sized. The chain employs TRBV24-1 and TRBJ2-3; D unclear. The CDR3 has 13 residues. Trimming shortened V by 3 bases and J by 2 bases, and 5 bases separated the two germline ends. Germline CDR1 and CDR2: KGHDR and SFDVKD. This CDR3 reads CATSDGPTDTQYF. The CDR3 nucleotides are TGTGCCACCAGTGATGGCCCCACAGATACGCAGTATTTT.

The chain carries TRBV20-1 and TRBJ1-5, with 7 bases matching TRBD1. J was trimmed by 1 base and V by 5 bases; bases with no gene match: 8. CDR3 length equals 15 residues. Germline V gene sequence: CDR1 DFQATT, CDR2 SNEGSKA (reference sequence). As DNA, the CDR3 is TGCAGTGCTCAAACGGACAGGCGAAGCAATCAGCCCCAGCATTTT. It yields the protein CSAQTDRRSNQPQHF.

As for this clone: Relative to the germline gene, one junction end is altered; a read error may explain this. This chain links TRBV24-1 with TRBJ1-2, with D uncertain. CDR1 is KGHDR and CDR2 is SFDVKD in the germline V gene. The CDR3 sequence is 14 residues long. The CDR3 loop is CANSGPDVEYGYTF. CDR3 DNA: TGTGCCAACAGTGGCCCCGACGTTGAATATGGCTACACCTTC.